These 26 T cell receptor beta chains share one sample of origin, sequenced in a study of identical twins. A single record per CDR3 protein comes from TCRdb applying MiXCR to the 5' RACE reads. This table holds about 340,000 distinct CDR3 sequences, approximately 8.7% found once. The sample consisted of naive T cells sorted from blood. Receptor source: a woman aged 45-60 years in good health.

This clonotype has a handful of counts. This chain joins TRBV27 and TRBJ2-2; the D is unclear. V dropped 5 bases and J dropped 7 bases, with 8 bases sitting between them. The germline V gene has CDR1 MNHEY and CDR2 SMNVEV (reference sequence). CDR3 size: 12 residues. CDR3 in amino acids: CASSGVGGELFF. As DNA, the CDR3 is TGTGCCAGCAGTGGAGTTGGCGGGGAGCTGTTTTTT.

The sample holds many counts of this clonotype. The chain recombines TRBV12-3 or TRBV12-4 with TRBJ2-2; no reliable D call. This CDR3 has 15 amino acids. Trimming left V 5 bases short and J 4 bases short, with 14 bases between. CDR3 DNA sequence: TGTGCCAGCAGTCCCCGGCAGCTGGCCACCGGGGAGCTGTTTTTT. It translates to CASSPRQLATGELFF.

This clonotype was seen at least ten times. The chain carries TRBV3-1 and TRBJ2-1, with TRBD2 identical over 10 bases. Germline V lookup: CDR1 LGHDT, CDR2 YNNKEL (reference sequence). The CDR3 is 15 residues long. Trimming took 3 bases from V and 7 from J; bases not matched to a gene: 6. For the CDR3, the DNA is TGTGCCAGCAGCCAGTGGCTAGCGGGAGATAATGAGCAGTTCTTC. This codes for CASSQWLAGDNEQFF.

CDR3: CASSSGWTGDTEAFF. DNA of the CDR3: TGCGCCAGCAGCTCCGGCTGGACAGGGGACACTGAAGCTTTCTTT. This chain links TRBV5-1 with TRBJ1-1, with TRBD1 matching over 9 bases. This CDR3 has 15 amino acids. In germline, CDR1 is SGHRS, CDR2 YFSETQ. Unmatched junction bases numbered 6, after V lost 3 bases and J lost 3 bases.

This clonotype was counted between two and nine times. The chain couples TRBV30 to TRBJ2-1; D perhaps matches TRBD2 (5 bases). The length of the CDR3 is 16 residues. V was pared by 0 bases and J by 6 bases, with 18 bases between. In germline, CDR1 is GTSNPN, CDR2 SVGIG (reference sequence). CDR3 in amino acids: CAWSVPGRHGTNEQFF. CDR3 coding DNA: TGTGCCTGGAGTGTACCGGGAAGACACGGTACCAATGAGCAGTTCTTC.

J is TRBJ2-6 and V is TRBV12-3 or TRBV12-4, with D unresolved. Trimming took 2 bases from V and 7 from J, leaving 6 bases between them. This CDR3 has 13 amino acids. The CDR3 DNA reads TGTGCCAGCAGTTTAAGTAGTGCCAACGTCCTGACTTTC. Translating gives CASSLSSANVLTF.

This clonotype appeared a few times. The chain is built from TRBV12-3 or TRBV12-4 and TRBJ1-2, with TRBD1 identical over 7 bases. V gave up 6 bases and J gave up 1 base; unmatched junction bases: 11. The CDR3 is 16 residues long. The CDR3 loop is CASSPNRGHLNYGYTF. The DNA of the CDR3 is TGTGCCAGCAGCCCCAACAGGGGCCATCTTAACTATGGCTACACCTTC.

This clonotype was counted only a few times. The chain joins TRBV12-3 or TRBV12-4 to TRBJ2-1, with a possible D match to TRBD2 (6 bases). The CDR3 runs 15 residues. Trimming removed 10 bases at V and 0 bases at J, with 16 bases between. The CDR3 protein is CATSGTPSSYNEQFF. Written as DNA, the CDR3 is TGTGCCACCTCGGGGACTCCGAGCTCCTACAATGAGCAGTTCTTC.

This clonotype was counted only a few times. V and J are TRBV12-3 or TRBV12-4 and TRBJ2-3; D is possibly TRBD2 (6 bases). With 3 bases removed from V and 2 bases from J, the gap between germline ends came to 15 bases. CDR3 length: 16 residues. As DNA, the CDR3 is TGTGCCAGCAGTTTTTTGATGGGACTCACCACAGATACGCAGTATTTT. Translating gives CASSFLMGLTTDTQYF.

This chain joins TRBV20-1 and TRBJ2-1, with 9 bases fitting TRBD2. This CDR3 is 13 amino acids long. Germline V CDR1 and CDR2: DFQATT, SNEGSKA (reference sequence). Trimming removed 4 bases from V and 7 bases from J; junction bases left unmatched: 5. DNA for the CDR3: TGCAGTGCTACCGTCCTAGCGGGAAATGAGCAGTTCTTC. It specifies CSATVLAGNEQFF.

The rearrangement joins TRBV12-3 or TRBV12-4 to TRBJ2-3; weak D call: TRBD2 (6 bases). The length of the CDR3 is 16 residues. V was cut by 6 bases and J by 4 bases, with 20 bases left in between. CDR3 nucleotides: TGTGCCAGCAGGCTGAGACAGAGGCTAGCGCCAGATACGCAGTATTTT. Protein product: CASRLRQRLAPDTQYF.

This clonotype was counted many times. Germline is not matched at one junction end, which may reflect a read error. The chain links TRBV4-1 to TRBJ1-6; no clear D gene. The CDR3 contains 15 residues. Germline V gene data show CDR1 as MGHRA and CDR2 as YSYEKL. The CDR3 here is CASSQGAPNNTPLHF. The CDR3 nucleotides read TGCGCCAGCAGCCAAGGGGCACCGAATAATACACCCCTCCACTTT.

There are many counts of this clonotype. The chain carries TRBV27 and TRBJ1-2; TRBD1 is a possible D gene (6 bases). The CDR3 is 14 amino acids. Trimming took 6 bases from V and 4 from J, leaving 15 bases between them. The germline CDR1 and CDR2 sequences are MNHEY and SMNVEV (reference sequence). The CDR3 region is CASSRGARGYGYTF. The CDR3 nucleotides are TGTGCCAGCAGCCGGGGGGCGCGGGGCTATGGCTACACCTTC.

The chain joins TRBV7-3 to TRBJ2-4, with 11 bases matching TRBD2. Germline V gene lookup returns CDR1 SGHTA and CDR2 FQGTGA. The CDR3 runs to 20 residues. The J segment lost 3 bases and the V segment lost 5 bases, leaving 18 bases of the junction unmatched. The chain's CDR3 is CASSLSLLAGAPGGKNIQYF. The CDR3 DNA is TGTGCCAGCAGCCTAAGCTTACTAGCGGGAGCGCCAGGGGGCAAAAACATTCAGTACTTC. The entire variable domain, with the rest obtained from reference TRBV7-3 and TRBJ2-4, is as follows: GAGVSQTPSNKVTEKGKYVELRCDPISGHTALYWYRQSLGQGPEFLIYFQGTGAADDSGLPNDRFFAVRPEGSVSTLKIQRTERGDSAVYLCASSLSLLAGAPGGKNIQYFGAGTRLSVL.

This clonotype was observed many times. The chain combines TRBV7-6 with TRBJ2-7; 7 bases align to TRBD2. Germline CDR1 reads SGHVS; CDR2 reads FNYEAQ. After removal of 1 base from V and 0 bases from J, the junction contained 9 bases not matched to a gene. CDR3 length: 17 residues. The CDR3 region is CASSLVTAGPGSYEQYF. The DNA of the CDR3 is TGTGCCAGCAGCTTAGTAACAGCGGGGCCGGGCTCCTACGAGCAGTACTTC.

This clonotype was observed a few times. V usage is TRBV5-6 and J usage is TRBJ2-7; 8 bases line up with TRBD2. Germline V gene data show CDR1 as SGHDT and CDR2 as YYEEEE. V dropped 2 bases and J dropped 4; count of bases not matched to a gene: 5. CDR3 length: 14 residues. CDR3 loop: CASSFRTSLYEQYF. DNA for the CDR3: TGTGCCAGCAGCTTCCGGACTAGCCTTTACGAGCAGTACTTC.

This clonotype was observed a few times. V is TRBV28 and J is TRBJ1-1; TRBD1 aligns across 7 bases. Germline CDR1 MDHEN, CDR2 SYDVKM. V shed 2 bases and J 4 bases; nucleotides not matched to a gene: 13. The CDR3 consists of 17 residues. The CDR3: CASSLGGGAWLGTEAFF. The CDR3 coding sequence is TGTGCCAGCAGTTTAGGAGGGGGCGCCTGGTTGGGCACTGAAGCTTTCTTT.

The J gene is TRBJ2-5, the V gene TRBV20-1; D remains ambiguous. The CDR3 has 12 amino acids. The V and J ends lost 5 bases and 1 base respectively, with 8 bases between them. Per germline, CDR1 DFQATT and CDR2 SNEGSKA (reference sequence). CDR3 in amino acids: CSALALQETQYF. Here the CDR3 DNA reads TGCAGTGCTCTGGCCCTCCAAGAGACCCAGTACTTC.

This clonotype was counted many times. CDR3 coding DNA: TGTGCCAGCAGCCTTACTAGCGGGAGGAAAGAGACCCAGTACTTC. It encodes CASSLTSGRKETQYF. This chain connects TRBV14 to TRBJ2-5, with 12 nucleotides matching TRBD2. V was clipped by 4 bases and J by 3 bases; unmatched bases: 3. The CDR3 contains 15 residues. Germline assignment: CDR1 SGHDN and CDR2 FVKESK.

This clonotype occurred a few times. This CDR3 reads CASSWQSEEKLFF. In nucleotides, the CDR3 is TGTGCCAGCAGTTGGCAGTCAGAGGAAAAACTGTTTTTT. The rearrangement joins TRBV6-5 to TRBJ1-4; unclear D gene. V lost 4 bases, J lost 8 bases, and 11 bases lay in between. This CDR3 spans 13 amino acids. The V gene's germline CDR1 is MNHEY and CDR2 SVGAGI.

The table lists this clonotype with a few counts. J is TRBJ2-1 and V is TRBV12-3 or TRBV12-4; D may be TRBD2 (5 bases). This CDR3 comprises 15 residues. V was clipped by 6 bases and J by 0 bases, with 12 bases between them. The CDR3, as DNA: TGTGCCAGCAGCCCACCCGGGAACTCCTACAATGAGCAGTTCTTC. Translation: CASSPPGNSYNEQFF.

This chain links TRBV5-1 with TRBJ2-5; D may be TRBD1 or TRBD2 (5 bases each). Germline CDR1 is SGHRS and CDR2 is YFSETQ. This CDR3 spans 14 amino acids. Trimming removed 3 bases from V and 5 bases from J, with 14 bases in between. The CDR3 region is CASSSTRWDETQYF. The CDR3 bases are TGCGCCAGCAGCTCGACCCGGTGGGACGAGACCCAGTACTTC.

Only a few counts were recorded for this clonotype. This rearrangement joins TRBV7-7 to TRBJ2-3, with no clear D. In germline, CDR1 is SSHAT, CDR2 FNYEAQ (reference sequence). V lost 2 bases to trimming and J lost 1 base, with 10 bases between them. This CDR3 comprises 15 residues. The CDR3 protein is CASSLLETRTDTQYF. CDR3 in DNA: TGTGCCAGCAGCTTACTAGAGACCCGCACAGATACGCAGTATTTT.

The chain uses TRBV9 and TRBJ2-1; maybe TRBD2 (5 bases). V was shortened by 7 bases and J by 9 bases, with 17 bases between the two germline ends. Germline CDR1 SGDLS, CDR2 YYNGEE. CDR3 length equals 13 residues. DNA of the CDR3: TGTGCCAGCGTAGGTCGGACTGGAACTGAGCAGTTCTTC. It specifies CASVGRTGTEQFF.

J is TRBJ2-7 and V is TRBV25-1; D ambiguous. V lost 2 bases to trimming and J lost 3 bases, with 5 bases between them. This CDR3 is built from 12 residues. Germline values: CDR1 MGHDK, CDR2 SYGVNS. This chain's CDR3 is CASSERVYEQYF. As DNA, the CDR3 is TGTGCCAGCAGTGAAAGGGTCTACGAGCAGTACTTC.

In this sample, this clonotype turned up many times. The rearrangement links TRBV20-1 to TRBJ2-3; a possible D gene is TRBD2 (5 bases). Germline loops: CDR1 DFQATT, CDR2 SNEGSKA (reference sequence). This CDR3 contains 13 residues. Trimming pared 0 bases from V and 14 bases from J, leaving 18 bases between. Written as DNA, the CDR3 is TGCAGTGCTAGAGATCCCACCGGCCTGAGGGTGTATTTT. Its translation: CSARDPTGLRVYF.